The sequence of this T cell receptor (beta chain) was determined in a study of breast tumors, draining lymph nodes, adjacent tissues. Samples came from axillary lymph nodes draining the breast cancer. The study, taken as a whole, reports: Tumors had less TCR diversity than lymph nodes, more than nontumor tissue. Tumor T cell lymph node origin was a supported hypothesis, not proven. Most tumor T cells seemingly derive from lymph node, then expand in tumor.

This CDR3 comprises 14 residues. CDR1 and CDR2 from the germline V gene are ENHRY and SYGVKD. V was pared by 0 bases and J by 4 bases, with 9 bases between. This clonotype has a count of ten or more. Its antigen remains unknown. TCRdb reprocessed the multiplex PCR reads with MiXCR, giving one entry per CDR3 protein. The sample has about 150,000 distinct CDR3 sequences, approximately 29% seen once. The rearrangement links TRBV10-3 to TRBJ1-2; no reliable D call. This sequence was found in a female donor with breast cancer. Some clones in this sample may be carry-over from other donors' samples. The specimen was axillary lymph node tissue. Here the CDR3 DNA reads TGTGCCATCAGTGAGTCGGCGCAGATCTATGGCTACACCTTC. As protein: CAISESAQIYGYTF.